The 21 T cell receptor beta chains in this list originate from one sample, sequenced in a study of naive and memory T cell subsets. Two oligonucleotides, mixed equimolar, formed the beta constant-region primer covering TRBC1 and TRBC2. Ligated cDNA was amplified by four rounds of PCR with nested alpha and beta constant-region primers and SP2. TCRdb reanalysed the UMI-ligation and nested PCR reads using MiXCR and keeps one entry per CDR3 protein. This sample has approximately 100,000 distinct CDR3 sequences, with about 14% found just once. Antigen specificity for these receptors is unknown. Whole-study results and caveats: Especially in CD8 cells, naive repertoires contained a few larger clonotypes, possibly CD45RA-re-expressing memory cells.

The specimen sequenced was naive CD8+ T cells from blood. The receptors shown here come from a human donor in good health.

The sample holds a few counts of this clonotype. This chain links TRBV3-1 with TRBJ1-2; D is perhaps TRBD1 (6 bases). The V and J ends lost 6 bases and 5 bases respectively, with 16 bases between them. The germline gives CDR1 LGHDT, CDR2 YNNKEL (reference sequence). CDR3 size: 14 residues. The CDR3 protein is CASSPTGSPYGYTF. CDR3 bases: TGTGCCAGCAGTCCGACAGGTTCTCCTTATGGCTACACCTTC.

The sample holds a few counts of this clonotype. V and J are TRBV5-5 and TRBJ1-4; D is unclear. Per the germline V gene, CDR1 is SGHKS and CDR2 is YYEKEE (reference sequence). This CDR3 spans 15 amino acids. V lost 1 base, J lost 5 bases, and 12 bases lay in between. CDR3 residues: CASSLYSYANEKLFF. The CDR3 DNA sequence: TGTGCCAGCAGCTTGTATTCTTACGCAAATGAAAAACTGTTTTTT.

The rearrangement links TRBV10-3 to TRBJ2-1; D unresolved. Germline V gene lookup returns CDR1 ENHRY and CDR2 SYGVKD. V dropped 0 bases and J dropped 7 bases, with 10 bases sitting between them. The CDR3 totals 14 residues. CDR3 in amino acids: CAISESIGGNEQFF. CDR3 in DNA: TGTGCCATCAGTGAGTCGATTGGTGGTAATGAGCAGTTCTTC.

The CDR3 nucleotides read TGTGCCAGCAGCTTGTTACTAGCGGGTATCAGCTCCTACGAGCAGTACTTC. Residues: CASSLLLAGISSYEQYF. The chain recombines TRBV5-4 with TRBJ2-7, with 9 bases fitting TRBD2. Germline CDR1 SGHNT, CDR2 YYREEE (reference sequence). Trimming removed 1 base from V and 0 bases from J; junction bases left unmatched: 8. The CDR3 contains 17 residues.

This clonotype was found a few times. The chain is built from TRBV4-3 and TRBJ1-2; D is uncertain. V was trimmed by 0 bases and J by 0 bases, leaving 14 bases between them. The CDR3 is 17 amino acids. CDR1 and CDR2 (germline): LGHNA, YSLEER. The CDR3 DNA sequence: TGCGCCAGCAGCCAAGATCTCCAACCTCCAGCTAACTATGGCTACACCTTC. It codes for CASSQDLQPPANYGYTF.

This chain connects TRBV12-3 or TRBV12-4 to TRBJ1-2, with D unclear. V was shortened by 1 base and J by 7 bases, with 10 bases between the two germline ends. The CDR3 is 13 amino acids. In DNA, the CDR3 is TGTGCCAGCAGTTTAGTAGCGGGGTTTGGCTACACCTTC. Translation gives CASSLVAGFGYTF.

CDR3: CASSVGLAGAYEQYF. CDR3 coding DNA: TGTGCCAGTAGTGTGGGCTTAGCGGGAGCTTACGAGCAGTACTTC. V and J are TRBV19 and TRBJ2-7; 9 bases match TRBD2. Looked up from germline, CDR1 is LNHDA and CDR2 is SQIVND (reference sequence). The CDR3 spans 15 residues. Germline trimming cut 5 bases from V and 4 bases from J; bases unmatched to any gene: 9.

This clonotype has a single count. The chain uses TRBV6-5 and TRBJ1-1; TRBD1 might be the D (5 bases). Germline V gene data show CDR1 as MNHEY and CDR2 as SVGAGI. The CDR3 length is 14 residues. V lost 2 bases and J lost 4, with 11 bases in between. CDR3 DNA: TGTGCCAGCAGTTACCGGGGCCTAGGCACTGAAGCTTTCTTT. Protein: CASSYRGLGTEAFF.

The sample holds a few counts of this clonotype. The chain employs TRBV24-1 and TRBJ2-1; D possibly corresponds to TRBD2 (6 bases). This CDR3 has 18 residues. CDR1 is KGHDR, CDR2 SFDVKD, per germline. V gave up 2 bases and J gave up 14 bases, with 30 bases separating them. The CDR3 spells CATSDSDDFRSSGRKEFF. The DNA for the CDR3 is TGTGCCACCAGTGATTCCGACGACTTCCGATCGTCCGGGAGAAAGGAGTTCTTC.

This clonotype showed up many times. The rearrangement uses TRBV11-2 and TRBJ2-2; maybe TRBD1 (6 bases). The germline CDR1 and CDR2 sequences are SGHAT and FQNNGV. The V gene lost 4 bases and the J gene lost 2 bases, with 11 bases spanning the gap. There are 15 residues in the CDR3. CDR3 in amino acids: CASSSGTHNTGELFF. The CDR3 DNA sequence: TGTGCCAGCAGCTCCGGGACACATAACACCGGGGAGCTGTTTTTT.

The chain joins TRBV13 to TRBJ1-1; D is perhaps TRBD1 (6 bases). Germline values: CDR1 PRHDT, CDR2 FYEKMQ (reference sequence). The CDR3 spans 14 residues. Trimming shortened V by 7 bases and J by 2 bases, and 14 bases separated the two germline ends. The CDR3 sequence: CASTFEGGNTEAFF. The CDR3 region has the DNA TGTGCCAGCACCTTCGAGGGGGGAAACACTGAAGCTTTCTTT.

V usage is TRBV12-3 or TRBV12-4 and J usage is TRBJ1-5; D ambiguous. The CDR3 runs 15 residues. Trimming removed 1 base from V and 0 bases from J, with 7 bases in between. In DNA, the CDR3 is TGTGCCAGCAGTTTAGGCGTTTATAGCAATCAGCCCCAGCATTTT. Translation: CASSLGVYSNQPQHF.

This clonotype was detected only a few times. This CDR3 reads CASSEDLPPNGYTF. The CDR3 DNA is TGTGCCAGCAGTGAGGACCTCCCGCCCAATGGCTACACCTTC. The gene calls are TRBV2 and TRBJ1-2; D uncertain. With 3 bases removed from V and 6 bases from J, the gap between germline ends came to 14 bases. There are 14 residues in the CDR3. Germline values: CDR1 SNHLY, CDR2 FYNNEI. Full variable domain (missing parts from reference TRBV2 and TRBJ1-2): EPEVTQTPSHQVTQMGQEVILRCVPISNHLYFYWYRQILGQKVEFLVSFYNNEISEKSEIFDDQFSVERPDGSNFTLKIRSTKLEDSAMYFCASSEDLPPNGYTFGSGTRLTVV.

This clonotype has just a few counts. V gene TRBV27 combines with J gene TRBJ2-1; TRBD2 aligns across 11 bases. Germline assignment: CDR1 MNHEY and CDR2 SMNVEV (reference sequence). Trimming cost V 1 base and J 6 bases; bases outside gene matches: 8. There are 17 residues in the CDR3. CDR3 coding DNA: TGTGCCAGCAGTTTATTAGCGGGAGGGCCCGATTTCAATGAGCAGTTCTTC. Translated, it gives CASSLLAGGPDFNEQFF.

The rearrangement uses TRBV7-2 and TRBJ2-5; D uncertain. The CDR3 has 13 amino acids. V lost 5 bases, J lost 3 bases, and 10 bases lay in between. The germline V gene encodes CDR1 SGHTA and CDR2 FQGNSA. CDR3 nucleotides: TGTGCCAGCAGCCCCAACATAGAAGAGACCCAGTACTTC. Translating it yields CASSPNIEETQYF.

This clonotype was picked up a small number of times. The V call is TRBV27, the J call TRBJ2-3, with no clear D. The germline gives CDR1 MNHEY, CDR2 SMNVEV (reference sequence). This CDR3 comprises 15 residues. V was trimmed by 7 bases and J by 0 bases, leaving 14 bases between them. The CDR3 coding sequence is TGTGCCAGCACTCTTAAGGGCCCTAGCACAGATACGCAGTATTTT. Amino acids: CASTLKGPSTDTQYF.

The rearrangement uses TRBV20-1 and TRBJ2-7, with 7 positions matching TRBD2. This CDR3 region has 16 residues. V was clipped by 0 bases and J by 0 bases; unmatched bases: 8. Germline loops: CDR1 DFQATT, CDR2 SNEGSKA (reference sequence). CDR3: CSARDGLRGSSYEQYF. The CDR3 DNA sequence: TGCAGTGCTAGAGATGGGCTGCGGGGGAGCTCCTACGAGCAGTACTTC.

Ten or more counts support this clonotype. This chain connects TRBV7-8 to TRBJ2-7, with TRBD1 as a possible D gene (6 bases). Germline V lookup: CDR1 SGHVS, CDR2 FQNEAQ. There are 17 residues in the CDR3. V was shortened by 4 bases and J by 2 bases, with 21 bases between the two germline ends. CDR3 nucleotides: TGTGCCAGCAGCTCAGATGGGGGCTCACGTCCCCCCTACGAGCAGTACTTC. Protein: CASSSDGGSRPPYEQYF.

This chain uses TRBV7-9 with TRBJ1-1; D may be TRBD1 (5 bases). Per germline, CDR1 SEHNR and CDR2 FQNEAQ (reference sequence). V was trimmed by 7 bases and J by 6 bases, leaving 15 bases between them. This CDR3 has 13 amino acids. CDR3 nucleotide sequence: TGTGCCAGCACCGACGGGCAGGGACCTGAAGCTTTCTTT. This translates into CASTDGQGPEAFF.

The V call is TRBV2, the J call TRBJ1-5; D not certain. The germline V and J ends were trimmed by 6 bases and 0 bases, with 9 bases remaining between them. Germline CDR1 and CDR2: SNHLY and FYNNEI. This CDR3 has 14 residues. The CDR3 reads CASSQSFSNQPQHF. CDR3 DNA sequence: TGTGCCAGCAGCCAAAGTTTTAGCAATCAGCCCCAGCATTTT.

This clonotype was counted a few times. The J gene is TRBJ1-5, the V gene TRBV6-2 or TRBV6-3; D not resolved. This CDR3 is 14 amino acids long. CDR1 MNHEY and CDR2 SVGEGT come from the germline V gene. The ends were cut back, 4 bases at V and 2 bases at J, with 9 bases in the middle. The CDR3 protein is CASSSGIGNQPQHF. The CDR3 region has the DNA TGTGCCAGCAGTTCAGGCATCGGCAATCAGCCCCAGCATTTT.